These 26 T cell receptor beta chains originate from one sample sequenced in a study of cytomegalovirus exposure and HLA in healthy donors. With 60 Vbeta and 13 Jbeta primers, the PCR was carried out. The assay was immunoSEQ multiplex PCR, and TCRdb's table has in-frame clones only and misses some. The sample includes about 160,000 clones, approximately 72% of them seen just once. Source material: PBMCs. The receptor set was obtained from a man younger than 35 in good health and CMV-seronegative.

The chain links TRBV20-1 to TRBJ2-1, with 8 nucleotides matching TRBD2. Germline CDR1 and CDR2: DFQATT and SNEGSKA (reference sequence). J gave up 15 bases and V 1 base, and 5 bases lay outside the gene matches. This CDR3 comprises 11 residues. CDR3: CSARVPSGRFF. CDR3 DNA: TGCAGTGCTAGAGTCCCTAGCGGGCGGTTCTTC.

This chain links TRBV7-8 with TRBJ2-1, with 9 bases fitting TRBD1. Trimming cost V 5 bases and J 12 bases; bases outside gene matches: 8. The CDR3 is 13 residues long. CDR1 and CDR2 from the germline V gene are SGHVS and FQNEAQ. The CDR3 DNA sequence: TGTGCCAGCAGCCGACTAGAGGACAGGGGGCAGTTCTTC. Amino acid sequence: CASSRLEDRGQFF.

This clone has more than one count but fewer than ten. Germline is not matched at one junction end, which may reflect a read error. Here the CDR3 reads CASSSHYGQYF. The CDR3, as DNA: TGTGCCAGCAGCTCCCACTACGGGCAGTACTTC. V and J are TRBV7-2 and TRBJ2-7; the D is unclear. The germline V gene has CDR1 SGHTA and CDR2 FQGNSA. The CDR3 is made up of 11 amino acids.

The chain has TRBV4-1 and TRBJ2-5, with TRBD2 identical over 13 bases. Looked up from germline, CDR1 is MGHRA and CDR2 is YSYEKL. V shed 2 bases and J 5 bases; nucleotides not matched to a gene: 2. This CDR3 region has 15 residues. In DNA form, the CDR3 reads TGCGCCAGCAGCCAATCGGGACTAGCGGGGGAGACCCAGTACTTC. It yields the protein CASSQSGLAGETQYF.

The rearrangement uses TRBV28 and TRBJ1-4; 10 bases align to TRBD1. Germline assignment: CDR1 MDHEN and CDR2 SYDVKM. This CDR3 region has 18 residues. J was trimmed by 2 bases and V by 2 bases; bases with no gene match: 8. CDR3 in amino acids: CASSLLGQGFVTNEKLFF. The CDR3 DNA follows: TGTGCCAGCAGTTTACTGGGACAGGGGTTCGTGACTAATGAAAAACTGTTTTTT.

The chain links TRBV5-4 to TRBJ1-2; 11 bases align to TRBD1. Germline assignment: CDR1 SGHNT and CDR2 YYREEE (reference sequence). The J segment lost 4 bases and the V segment lost 3 bases, leaving 2 bases of the junction unmatched. The CDR3 runs 14 residues. CDR3 residues: CASSWGQGVYGYTF. CDR3 DNA: TGTGCCAGCAGCTGGGGACAGGGGGTCTATGGCTACACCTTC.

The sample holds a few counts of this clone. The chain couples TRBV29-1 to TRBJ2-5; TRBD1 might be the D (5 bases). The CDR3 length is 14 residues. Germline CDR1 SQVTM, CDR2 ANQGSEA. V lost 4 bases, J lost 2 bases, and 14 bases lay in between. The CDR3 protein is CSVVGQGQQETQYF. For the CDR3, the DNA is TGCAGCGTTGTAGGGCAGGGTCAACAAGAGACCCAGTACTTC.

This chain links TRBV5-1 with TRBJ1-4; the D gene is possibly TRBD1 (6 bases). CDR1 and CDR2 (germline): SGHRS, YFSETQ. The CDR3 totals 13 residues. V lost 4 bases and J lost 8, with 12 bases in between. This chain's CDR3 is CASSLGTKEKLFF. The DNA of the CDR3 is TGCGCCAGCAGCCTAGGGACAAAAGAAAAACTGTTTTTT.

The CDR3 sequence: CASSYRATPGTEAFF. Written as DNA, the CDR3 is TGTGCCAGCAGTTACCGGGCCACGCCAGGGACTGAAGCTTTCTTT. The chain combines TRBV28 with TRBJ1-1; TRBD1 is a possible D gene (5 bases). There are 15 residues in the CDR3. Trimming took 4 bases from V and 5 from J, leaving 17 bases between them. Germline V CDR1 and CDR2: MDHEN, SYDVKM. Together with reference TRBV28 and TRBJ1-1, the CDR3 gives the full variable domain: DVKVTQSSRYLVKRTGEKVFLECVQDMDHENMFWYRQDPGLGLRLIYFSYDVKMKEKGDIPEGYSVSREKKERFSLILESASTNQTSMYLCASSYRATPGTEAFFGQGTRLTVV.

The chain couples TRBV6-1 to TRBJ2-7, with TRBD2 identical over 13 bases. The germline V gene encodes CDR1 MNHNS and CDR2 SASEGT. This CDR3 is built from 14 residues. The V segment lost 6 bases and the J segment 3 bases; nucleotides outside the gene matches: 2. The DNA of the CDR3 is TGTGCCAGCAGAGGACTAGCGGGAGTCTACGAGCAGTACTTC. Translated, it gives CASRGLAGVYEQYF.

The gene calls are TRBV5-5 and TRBJ1-6, with D uncertain. The CDR3 extends over 12 amino acids. The germline CDR1 and CDR2 sequences are SGHKS and YYEKEE (reference sequence). V was clipped by 5 bases and J by 9 bases, with 9 bases between them. CDR3 in amino acids: CASSTVRSPLHF. The CDR3 DNA is TGTGCCAGCAGTACGGTCCGTTCACCCCTCCACTTT.

The V call is TRBV27, the J call TRBJ2-1, with a weak D call TRBD2 (6 bases). The CDR3 has 14 residues. CDR1 is MNHEY and CDR2 is SMNVEV in the germline V gene (reference sequence). V was clipped by 4 bases and J by 10 bases, with 17 bases between them. The CDR3 here is CASSSLRGIQEQFF. DNA of the CDR3: TGTGCCAGCAGTTCTCTCCGCGGGATTCAGGAGCAGTTCTTC.

The rearrangement joins TRBV13 to TRBJ2-7; 10 nucleotides match TRBD1. With V trimmed by 6 bases and J by 3 bases, 11 bases remained unmatched. This CDR3 has 16 residues. Germline V CDR1 and CDR2: PRHDT, FYEKMQ (reference sequence). In DNA, the CDR3 is TGTGCCAGCAGGGGATTAGCGGGACAGGGGTTCTACGAGCAGTACTTC. It yields the protein CASRGLAGQGFYEQYF.

The J gene is TRBJ1-1, the V gene TRBV19; D possibly corresponds to TRBD1 (5 bases). V lost 6 bases and J 1 base, leaving 12 bases between the germline ends. CDR1 LNHDA and CDR2 SQIVND come from the germline V gene (reference sequence). This CDR3 region has 14 residues. CDR3 coding DNA: TGTGCCAGTAGCTCCGGGGGATGGAACACTGAAGCTTTCTTT. As protein: CASSSGGWNTEAFF. The complete variable domain, with remaining parts taken from reference TRBV19 and TRBJ1-1, reads DGGITQSPKYLFRKEGQNVTLSCEQNLNHDAMYWYRQDPGQGLRLIYYSQIVNDFQKGDIAEGYSVSREKKESFPLTVTSAQKNPTAFYLCASSSGGWNTEAFFGQGTRLTVV.

This chain links TRBV30 with TRBJ2-5; 9 bases line up with TRBD2. The end of the DNA aligns better with TRBJ2-7, so the J call may be wrong. Germline V lookup: CDR1 GTSNPN, CDR2 SVGIG (reference sequence). The CDR3 has 14 amino acids. CDR3 DNA: TGTGCCTTGACCCGTAGCGGGAGATTTTACGAGCAGTACTTC. Protein sequence: CALTRSGRFYEQYF.

The rearrangement links TRBV11-2 to TRBJ1-1; a weak D match, TRBD1 (5 bases). The CDR3 runs 12 residues. From germline, CDR1 is SGHAT and CDR2 FQNNGV. Between the trimmed V and J ends, which lost 11 bases and 10 bases, there was a span of 20 bases. This CDR3 is CADLHGRQTAFF. As DNA, the CDR3 is TGTGCCGACCTCCATGGCCGACAGACAGCTTTCTTT.

The chain employs TRBV6-4 and TRBJ1-1; TRBD1 matches 11 bases. The V gene end was trimmed by 0 bases and the J gene end by 9 bases; junction bases not matched to a gene: 0. This CDR3 contains 13 residues. Germline lookup yields CDR1 MRHNA and CDR2 SNTAGT. The chain's CDR3 is CASSDSDRGQAFF. In DNA, the CDR3 is TGTGCCAGCAGTGACTCGGACAGGGGGCAAGCTTTCTTT.

The CDR3 loop is CASSLGEKGADTQYF. CDR3 sequence (DNA): TGCGCCAGCAGCTTGGGCGAGAAGGGGGCCGATACGCAGTATTTT. The chain combines TRBV5-1 with TRBJ2-3, with TRBD1 matching 7 bases. The germline gives CDR1 SGHRS, CDR2 YFSETQ. The V and J ends lost 0 bases and 6 bases, in that order; junction bases with no gene match: 7. The length of the CDR3 is 15 residues.

This clone showed up just a few times. The chain links TRBV28 to TRBJ2-2; 8 positions match TRBD2. The V and J ends lost 5 bases and 8 bases, in that order; junction bases with no gene match: 4. CDR1 and CDR2 from the germline V gene are MDHEN and SYDVKM. CDR3 size: 13 residues. The CDR3 loop reads CASSIAGQGELFF. CDR3 DNA: TGTGCCAGCAGTATAGCGGGGCAGGGGGAGCTGTTTTTT. Complete variable domain (other parts from reference TRBV28 and TRBJ2-2): DVKVTQSSRYLVKRTGEKVFLECVQDMDHENMFWYRQDPGLGLRLIYFSYDVKMKEKGDIPEGYSVSREKKERFSLILESASTNQTSMYLCASSIAGQGELFFGEGSRLTVL.

The chain has TRBV11-3 and TRBJ2-1; possibly TRBD1 for D (5 bases). Germline CDR1 reads SGHNT; CDR2 reads YENEEA. The CDR3 sequence is 15 residues long. The V gene lost 5 bases and the J gene lost 7 bases, with 18 bases spanning the gap. In DNA form, the CDR3 reads TGTGCCAGCAGCCTTACCAGGGCCCCAATGAATGAGCAGTTCTTC. As protein: CASSLTRAPMNEQFF.

V is TRBV4-3 and J is TRBJ1-1, with a tentative D call TRBD1 (6 bases). Germline values: CDR1 LGHNA, CDR2 YSLEER. Trimming shortened V by 0 bases and J by 5 bases, and 13 bases separated the two germline ends. The CDR3 consists of 15 residues. Here the CDR3 reads CASSQDAAGETEAFF. CDR3 in DNA: TGCGCCAGCAGCCAAGATGCGGCAGGGGAGACTGAAGCTTTCTTT.

The genes are TRBV6-6 and TRBJ2-6; 7 positions agree with TRBD1. The V gene's germline CDR1 is MNHNY and CDR2 SVGAGI (reference sequence). The CDR3 is 16 amino acids. With V trimmed by 11 bases and J by 0 bases, 10 bases remained unmatched. CDR3 sequence: CAAGDRHFSGANVLTF. The DNA for the CDR3 is TGTGCCGCCGGGGACAGACACTTCTCTGGGGCCAACGTCCTGACTTTC.

The chain joins TRBV18 to TRBJ2-5, with D perhaps matching TRBD2 (6 bases). The DNA end is a closer match to TRBJ2-7, so the J assignment may be wrong. The CDR3 length is 15 residues. The germline CDR1 and CDR2 sequences are KGHSH and LQKENI. CDR3 bases: TGTGCCAGCTCACCCCAGGACGGGAGCTCCTACGAGCAGTACTTC. Translating it yields CASSPQDGSSYEQYF.

Turning to this clone: The same CDR3 is also encoded by other DNA sequences in this sample. J is TRBJ2-7 and V is TRBV19, with D possibly being TRBD1 (5 bases). The CDR3 loop spans 13 amino acids. Trimming cost V 2 bases and J 7 bases, with 12 bases left between them. CDR1 and CDR2 (germline): LNHDA, SQIVND (reference sequence). The CDR3 reads CASSIRGLGEQYF. CDR3 coding DNA: TGTGCCAGTAGTATAAGGGGTCTGGGAGAGCAGTACTTC.

The V gene is TRBV7-2, the J gene TRBJ1-4, with D possibly matching TRBD1 (6 bases). The germline CDR1 and CDR2 sequences are SGHTA and FQGNSA. The CDR3 sequence is 14 residues long. The V end was cut by 1 base, the J end by 3 bases, with 6 bases between. The CDR3 loop is CASSLGQANEKLFF. The CDR3 DNA sequence: TGTGCCAGCAGCTTAGGACAGGCTAATGAAAAACTGTTTTTT.

The gene calls are TRBV19 and TRBJ2-5; 7 nucleotides line up with TRBD1. The germline V gene encodes CDR1 LNHDA and CDR2 SQIVND (reference sequence). V dropped 6 bases and J dropped 7; count of bases not matched to a gene: 14. The CDR3 covers 15 residues. The CDR3 reads CASSKGRGGGGTQYF. Written as DNA, the CDR3 is TGTGCCAGTAGCAAAGGGAGAGGGGGCGGAGGGACCCAGTACTTC.